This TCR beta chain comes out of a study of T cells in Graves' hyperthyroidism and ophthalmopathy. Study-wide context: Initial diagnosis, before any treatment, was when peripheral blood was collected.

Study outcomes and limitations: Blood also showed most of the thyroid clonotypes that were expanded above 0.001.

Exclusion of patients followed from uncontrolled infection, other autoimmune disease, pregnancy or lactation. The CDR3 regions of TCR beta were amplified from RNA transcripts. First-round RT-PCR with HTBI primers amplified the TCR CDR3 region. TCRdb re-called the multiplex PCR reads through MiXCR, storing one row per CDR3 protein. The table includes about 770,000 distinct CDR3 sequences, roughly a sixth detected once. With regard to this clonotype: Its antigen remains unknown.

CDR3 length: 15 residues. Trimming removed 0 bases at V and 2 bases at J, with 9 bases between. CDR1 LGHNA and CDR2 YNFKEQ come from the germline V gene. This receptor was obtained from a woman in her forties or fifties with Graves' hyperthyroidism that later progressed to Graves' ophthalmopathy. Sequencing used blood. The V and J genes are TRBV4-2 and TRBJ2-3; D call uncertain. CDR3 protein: CASSQELAITDTQYF. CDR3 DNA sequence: TGTGCCAGCAGCCAAGAACTGGCCATCACAGATACGCAGTATTTT.